The present entry profiles one T cell receptor beta chain with its context. It lacks a known antigen. No quality values exist for individual bases; no much larger clone is one base distant. This entry belongs to a study of graft-versus-host responses after intestinal transplantation (TCRdb year 2021). Study-level background: Multivisceral, liver-intestinal, or isolated intestinal transplants were received by the recipients. Instead of going to the commercial service, samples from three later patients were sequenced in-house on an Illumina MiSeq and processed with MiXCR. To identify alloreactive clones, pre-transplant mixed lymphocyte reaction products were sequenced and compared with unstimulated pre-transplant donor and recipient T cells. Bulk TCR-beta CDR3 sequencing was used to track graft-versus-host and host-versus-graft alloreactive T cell clones in the graft, circulation and bone marrow after intestinal transplantation. A cohort of 24 intestinal transplant recipients, including one retransplant, was enrolled, and a few patients lacking pretransplant specimens were excluded. Anti-thymocyte globulin induction was given to all recipients, followed by maintenance tacrolimus and steroids for about 3 years. Donor T cell macrochimerism was defined as a peak of at least 4% donor T cells among recipient peripheral blood mononuclear cells. Here is what the overall study found, with its caveats: In patients with donor T cell macrochimerism, the allografts had high GvH to HvG T cell clonal ratios. GvH clones turned up in recipient bone marrow, with some appearing earlier in ileal mucosa or blood, a pattern consistent with an intestinal mucosal origin. Peak levels of circulating GvH clones were associated with declines in HvG clones early after transplant. The conclusions were limited by the relatively low number and heterogeneity of the intestinal transplant patients.

The germline V gene yields MNHNS for CDR1 and SASEGT for CDR2. The CDR3 runs 15 residues from the cysteine to the phenylalanine. The read is trimmed to its CDR3 DNA, 45 bases read in frame from base 1. The V end gives up 7 bases and the J end 4 bases, leaving 4 bases in the junction not matched to a gene. Libraries were built with the immunoSEQ multiplex PCR assay. High-throughput TCR-beta CDR3 sequencing of genomic DNA from most patients was performed by Adaptive Biotechnologies. The original methods were these. TCR sequencing data were retrieved from Adaptive's ImmunoSEQ software for roughly 20 patients, whereas a few other patients were processed with MiXCR and VDJtools. CDR3 nucleotide sequences shared between donor and recipient were removed because their origin could not be assigned. To be classed as alloreactive, a clone needed at least 2-fold expansion over unstimulated cells and a minimum CFSE-low frequency of 0.002% (template counts) or 0.001% (read counts). Clones were considered mappable if detected in sequenced pre-transplant spleen, lymph node, or MLR CFSE-low populations of the donor or recipient. Cumulative frequency of alloreactive clones was calculated as a percentage of all sequences weighted by copy number. The table comes from immuneACCESS by way of TCRdb, which keeps in-frame sequences with V and J called. Part of the clones is missing from these tables; in studies checked, under half for an unresolved V gene and the rest for unknown reasons. Clonal size and the V and J genes are those of that table, whereas D and trimming came from the DNA. The sample table shows under 100,000 clones, and 80% to 95% are seen once. About 16% of the sample is held by the ten biggest clonotypes.

In the first month after transplant, blood samples were collected up to 4 times, and after that at least monthly when available. The clonotype originates from a human patient who received an intestinal transplant, so some T cells may come from the graft donor. The source was PBMCs, collected just under 460 days after intestinal transplant. The rearranged segments are TRBV6-1 and TRBJ2-3; a stretch of 14 junction bases matches TRBD2. The nucleotide sequence reads TGTGCCAGCACCTCGACTAGCGGGGGGGCAGATACGCAGTATTTT. This encodes CASTSTSGGADTQYF.